Each of the 15 T cell receptor beta chains below was sequenced from the same sample in a study of CD8+ T cells in alopecia areata. Cells from pooled cutaneous lymph nodes were sorted by CD4, CD8alpha, NKG2D, NKG2ACE and other markers. Following RNA extraction, reverse transcription yielded cDNA that acted as the sequencing template. The data were produced by immunoSEQ multiplex PCR, yet TCRdb's version contains in-frame clones alone and is incomplete. This sample carries over 250,000 clones, none of them present only once. Sequencing was carried out using CD4+ T cells sorted from a lymph node. The receptors derive from a C3H/HeJ mouse with alopecia areata. The MHC haplotype recorded for the strain is H2-k.

This clone was observed a handful of times. The genes and germline here are from mouse. The read ends 4 residues early relative to the CDR3; the germline J gene fills the gap. This chain joins TRBV5 and TRBJ2-1; possible D gene TRBD2, 8 bases. Between the trimmed V and J ends, which lost 4 bases and 2 bases, there was a span of 15 bases. There are 16 residues in the CDR3. The germline V gene has CDR1 LGHNA and CDR2 YNLKQL (reference sequence). The CDR3 here is CASSPGGGRDYAEQFF. CDR3 bases read: TGTGCCAGCAGCCCAGGGGGGGGGCGAGACTATGCT.

Concerning this clone: Gene names refer to mouse genes. Sequencing ends 4 residues short of the CDR3 end; the germline J gene provides the rest. The chain carries TRBV31 and TRBJ1-1; 7 nucleotides align to TRBD1. This CDR3 is 13 amino acids long. The germline V gene encodes CDR1 GKSSPN and CDR2 SITVG. CDR3 DNA (partial): TGTGCCTGGAGTCTAGCAGGGGGGACA. Encoded protein: CAWSLAGGT. The whole CDR3 protein is CAWSLAGGTEVFF.

This clone was counted a few times. Each gene name is a mouse one. The read ends 4 residues shy of where the CDR3 ends; the end is completed using the germline J gene. The chain has TRBV31 and TRBJ2-2; TRBD2 matches 11 bases. V was pared by 4 bases and J by 0 bases, with 4 bases of the junction left unmatched. CDR1 is GKSSPN and CDR2 is SITVG in the germline V gene. The CDR3 sequence is 16 residues long. This CDR3 reads CAWIDWGGANTGQLYF. CDR3 DNA (partial): TGTGCCTGGATCGACTGGGGGGGAGCAAACACCGGG.

This clone has a handful of counts. Gene names and germline match the mouse. With the read ending 4 residues before the CDR3 end, the germline J gene is used to fill in that end. The V gene is TRBV31, the J gene TRBJ2-2, with 8 bases fitting TRBD1. J was trimmed by 3 bases and V by 2 bases; bases with no gene match: 2. The CDR3 runs to 14 residues. Germline V gives CDR1 GKSSPN, CDR2 SITVG. Partial CDR3 DNA: TGTGCCTGGAGTACACAGGGGGACACCGGG. This encodes CAWSTQGDTG. The whole CDR3 protein reads CAWSTQGDTGQLYF.

The table lists this clone with a few counts. The gene names given are mouse names. The read ends 4 residues before the CDR3 terminus; that terminus is restored from the germline J gene. J is TRBJ2-7 and V is TRBV13-1; TRBD2 agrees at 10 bases. In germline, CDR1 is NSHNY, CDR2 SYGAGN. V dropped 4 bases and J dropped 0; count of bases not matched to a gene: 4. The CDR3 runs to 15 residues. The CDR3 loop reads CASSPGLGVSYEQYF. The covered CDR3 bases are TGTGCCAGCAGTCCCGGACTGGGGGTCTCCTAT.

In this sample, this clone turned up a few times. Genes and germline come from the mouse. Read coverage stops 4 residues before the CDR3 terminus; the germline J gene supplies the remainder. The V call is TRBV13-3, the J call TRBJ2-7; 9 bases are shared with TRBD2. The CDR3 runs 14 residues. The germline V gene has CDR1 NNHDY and CDR2 SYVADS. The V and J ends lost 3 bases and 3 bases, in that order; junction bases with no gene match: 4. CDR3 region: CASSGDWGHYEQYF. Incomplete CDR3 DNA: TGTGCCAGCAGTGGCGACTGGGGGCACTAT.

Details on this clone: Gene names follow the mouse nomenclature. The CDR3 end is not reached by the read, which stops 4 residues before it; the germline J gene fills it in. The chain combines TRBV17 with TRBJ2-5; TRBD1 aligns across 9 bases. V gave up 5 bases and J gave up 3 bases; unmatched junction bases: 6. CDR1 MNHDT and CDR2 YYDKIL come from the germline V gene. This CDR3 has 15 amino acids. CDR3 bases read: TGTGCTAGCAGTGAGGACAGGGGTGGGCAAGAC. Amino acid sequence: CASSEDRGGQD. The entire CDR3 protein is CASSEDRGGQDTQYF.

A note on this clone: The gene names here belong to mouse. The read finishes 4 residues shy of the CDR3 end, and the germline J gene is used to complete it. The chain has TRBV13-1 and TRBJ1-1; D gene ambiguous. Germline V CDR1 and CDR2: NSHNY, SYGAGN. Trimming cost V 1 base and J 0 bases, with 10 bases left between them. This CDR3 spans 15 amino acids. CDR3 bases read: TGTGCCAGCAGTGATCGTCGCAGTACAAACACA. Protein product: CASSDRRSTNT. The whole CDR3 sequence is CASSDRRSTNTEVFF.

In regard to this clone: Any gene name here is a mouse gene name. CDR3 amino acids: CASSIQNYEQYF. The covered CDR3 bases are TGTGCCAGCAGTATTCAGAACTAT. This chain links TRBV13-3 with TRBJ2-7; no firm D call. The read ends 4 residues early relative to the CDR3; the germline J gene fills the gap. This CDR3 region has 12 residues. The germline gives CDR1 NNHDY, CDR2 SYVADS. The V end was cut by 4 bases, the J end by 3 bases, with 8 bases between.

This clone was recorded a few times. Gene names denote mouse genes. The CDR3 goes on 4 residues after the read ends, and that part is filled in from the germline J gene. This same CDR3 is encoded by further DNA sequences in the sample. This rearrangement joins TRBV17 to TRBJ2-2; D is perhaps TRBD1 (6 bases). The CDR3 has 15 residues. Germline CDR1 MNHDT, CDR2 YYDKIL. The germline V and J ends were trimmed by 3 bases and 0 bases, with 8 bases remaining between them. CDR3 DNA (partial): TGTGCTAGCAGTAGGGACAGAGCAAACACCGGG. Translation gives CASSRDRANTG. The CDR3 as a whole reads CASSRDRANTGQLYF.

In the case of this clone: The gene names given are mouse names. The read ends 4 residues shy of where the CDR3 ends; the end is completed using the germline J gene. The same CDR3 can be traced to other DNA sequences in this sample. V is TRBV13-1 and J is TRBJ2-7; 10 bases match TRBD2. The CDR3 has 14 amino acids. Germline loops: CDR1 NSHNY, CDR2 SYGAGN. CDR3 protein: CASSGPGLGYEQYF. CDR3 DNA, as far as it was read: TGTGCCAGCAGTGGACCGGGACTGGGGTAT.

Points on this clone: These gene names are mouse names. The missing CDR3 end, 3 residues past where the read stops, is filled in from the germline J gene. The rearrangement links TRBV13-1 to TRBJ1-6, with a possible D match to TRBD1 (6 bases). TRBJ1-6 is identified as an open reading frame with a role that is uncertain. From germline, CDR1 is NSHNY and CDR2 SYGAGN. The CDR3 totals 17 residues. The V and J ends lost 6 bases and 0 bases respectively, with 16 bases between them. The DNA read from the CDR3 is TGTGCCAGCACCGATGCAGGGGACATTTCCTATAATTCGCCC. Protein: CASTDAGDISYNSP. The full CDR3 protein is CASTDAGDISYNSPLYF.

With regard to this clone: The gene symbols are mouse symbols. Read coverage stops 4 residues before the CDR3 terminus; the germline J gene supplies the remainder. The V and J genes are TRBV19 and TRBJ2-2, with TRBD1 as a possible D gene (6 bases). Germline loops: CDR1 FNHDT, CDR2 SITEND (reference sequence). V was clipped by 4 bases and J by 0 bases, with 13 bases between them. The CDR3 is made up of 16 amino acids. The sequenced CDR3 bases are TGTGCCAGCAGTCTTGGGACAACAACAAACACCGGG. It yields the protein CASSLGTTTNTG. The full-length CDR3 reads as CASSLGTTTNTGQLYF.

This clone was recorded a few times. The genes and germline here are from mouse. Read data end 4 residues before the CDR3 end; the end is taken from the germline J gene. In the same sample, other DNA sequences code for this CDR3. The rearrangement uses TRBV1 and TRBJ2-5; possible D gene TRBD1, 6 bases. The CDR3 runs to 15 residues. Deletions cut 1 base from V and 0 bases from J, with 8 bases between. Germline CDR1 reads NSQYPW; CDR2 reads LRSPGD (reference sequence). CDR3 residues: CTCSAAGTNQDTQYF. The CDR3 bases that were read are TGCACCTGCAGTGCAGCGGGGACAAACCAAGAC. The full variable domain, in which reference TRBV1 and TRBJ2-5 provide the parts outside the CDR3, is VTLLEQNPRWRLVPRGQAVNLRCILKNSQYPWMSWYQQDLQKQLQWLFTLRSPGDKEVKSLPGADYLATRVTDTELRLQVANMSQGRTLYCTCSAAGTNQDTQYFGPGTRLLVL.

Points on this clone: Mouse names are used for the genes. Incomplete CDR3 DNA: TGTGCCAGCAGTATAGCGAGAGGGGATTCGCCC. This translates into CASSIARGDSP. The full-length CDR3 reads as CASSIARGDSPLYF. The rearrangement uses TRBV19 and TRBJ1-6; possible D gene TRBD1, 5 bases. The CDR3 goes on 3 residues after the read ends, and that part is filled in from the germline J gene. TRBJ1-6 carries the ORF label, with uncertain function. Germline assignment: CDR1 FNHDT and CDR2 SITEND (reference sequence). The CDR3 extends over 14 amino acids. Trimming removed 0 bases at V and 8 bases at J, with 9 bases between.